This note documents a single T cell receptor beta chain sequence. In the original analysis: Quantification of nucleated cells was approximated via reference gene primer amplification. Clones were read by immunoSEQ multiplex PCR, and TCRdb kept only the in-frame ones, dropping some. From that table come the V and J calls and clone size; the DNA was used to work out D and trimming. Altogether about 300,000 clones are present, around nine tenths being singletons, with the ten largest covering about 1.2%. The sample belongs to a study of blood T cell repertoires in COVID-19. Study as a whole: Samples taken during acute and convalescent COVID-19 were collected in the United States, Italy and Spain. Sample material is recorded as cDNA or gDNA derived from T cells, B-cell-depleted T cells, or PBMCs.

The J segment lost 2 bases and the V segment lost 0 bases, leaving 12 bases of the junction unmatched. CDR3 size: 18 residues. CDR1 SGHNT and CDR2 YYREEE come from the germline V gene (reference sequence). This sequence joins TRBV5-4 and TRBJ1-1; 8 bases agree with TRBD1. Sequenced input: peripheral blood. The source is a man in his 70s with acute or convalescent COVID-19. DNA of the CDR3: TGTGCCAGCAGCTTGGGGGGAAACAGGGGGTTGGGAAACACTGAAGCTTTCTTT. As protein: CASSLGGNRGLGNTEAFF.